The next 4 T cell receptor beta chains were all read from a single sample in a study of cytomegalovirus exposure and HLA in healthy donors. Amplification used 60 Vbeta primers and 13 Jbeta primers. Measured with immunoSEQ multiplex PCR; TCRdb has only the in-frame clones, and not every one. The sample yields 150,000 to 200,000 clones, around 75% seen once. Material: PBMCs. These receptor sequences come from a male donor in good health and CMV-seronegative.

About this clone: One end of the junction varies from germline; a read error may be responsible. CDR3 sequence: CARRQEHTGELFF. In nucleotides, the CDR3 is TGTGCCCGCAGACAGGAGCACACCGGGGAGCTGTTTTTT. The chain recombines TRBV7-3 with TRBJ2-2; a possible D gene is TRBD1 (6 bases). CDR3 length: 13 residues. Germline loops: CDR1 SGHTA, CDR2 FQGTGA. The full variable domain, its missing parts supplied by reference TRBV7-3 and TRBJ2-2, is GAGVSQTPSNKVTEKGKYVELRCDPISGHTALYWYRQSLGQGPEFLIYFQGTGAADDSGLPNDRFFAVRPEGSVSTLKIQRTERGDSAVYLCARRQEHTGELFFGEGSRLTVL.

The gene calls are TRBV15 and TRBJ2-2; 9 positions match TRBD2. The CDR3 contains 15 residues. V lost 7 bases to trimming and J lost 4 bases; unmatched junction nucleotides: 7. Germline values: CDR1 LNHNV, CDR2 YYDKDF (reference sequence). This chain's CDR3 is CATTIAGVGTGELFF. The CDR3 coding sequence is TGTGCCACCACCATAGCGGGAGTTGGCACCGGGGAGCTGTTTTTT.

V gene TRBV19 combines with J gene TRBJ2-4; 12 positions agree with TRBD2. J gave up 6 bases and V 7 bases, and 4 bases lay outside the gene matches. This CDR3 has 14 residues. The germline gives CDR1 LNHDA, CDR2 SQIVND (reference sequence). CDR3 amino acids: CASTSSGRGNIQYF. CDR3 sequence (DNA): TGTGCCAGTACCTCTAGCGGGAGGGGAAACATTCAGTACTTC.

This clone showed up just a few times. V and J are TRBV6-5 and TRBJ1-1, with 8 bases matching TRBD1. With 9 bases clipped from V and 0 bases from J, the junction kept 3 bases outside the gene matches. This CDR3 comprises 13 residues. Germline assignment: CDR1 MNHEY and CDR2 SVGAGI. The CDR3 bases are TGTGCCAGTGGACAGGGACTGAACACTGAAGCTTTCTTT. Its protein product is CASGQGLNTEAFF.